One sample yielded the 7 T cell receptor beta chains listed below, sequenced in a study of cytomegalovirus exposure and HLA in healthy donors. Only in-frame clones appear in the TCRdb table, and some are missing; sequencing was by immunoSEQ multiplex PCR. The sample records some 200,000 clones, approximately 84% being singletons. The sequencing input was PBMCs. The receptors derive from a woman aged 18-35 years in good health and CMV-seropositive.

The chain uses TRBV11-2 and TRBJ1-2; no clear D. Germline V gene sequence: CDR1 SGHAT, CDR2 FQNNGV. Trimming took 1 base from V and 0 from J, leaving 9 bases between them. The CDR3 is made up of 15 amino acids. The CDR3 nucleotides are TGTGCCAGCAGCTTAGGGGCCAGACCTAACTATGGCTACACCTTC. This sequence encodes CASSLGARPNYGYTF.

This chain links TRBV5-1 with TRBJ1-5, with 12 bases lining up with TRBD1. The CDR3 totals 16 residues. Per the germline V gene, CDR1 is SGHRS and CDR2 is YFSETQ. The V segment lost 4 bases and the J segment 6 bases; nucleotides outside the gene matches: 8. CDR3 in amino acids: CASSPGTGGLSQPQHF. CDR3 DNA sequence: TGCGCCAGCAGCCCAGGGACAGGGGGCTTGTCTCAGCCCCAGCATTTT.

The rearrangement joins TRBV4-1 to TRBJ1-5, with no clear D. V dropped 0 bases and J dropped 6 bases, with 6 bases sitting between them. This CDR3 region has 13 residues. CDR1 and CDR2 from the germline V gene are MGHRA and YSYEKL. CDR3 sequence: CASSQEAVQPQHF. The CDR3 DNA sequence: TGCGCCAGCAGCCAAGAAGCGGTTCAGCCCCAGCATTTT.

The chain combines TRBV2 with TRBJ1-4; D not resolved. The germline V and J ends were trimmed by 4 bases and 10 bases, with 10 bases remaining between them. Germline lookup yields CDR1 SNHLY and CDR2 FYNNEI. The CDR3 spans 12 residues. CDR3 in amino acids: CASSGFRVKLFF. The CDR3 region has the DNA TGTGCCAGCAGTGGTTTCCGGGTAAAACTGTTTTTT.

In this sample, this clone turned up a few times. V usage is TRBV19 and J usage is TRBJ1-5; D remains unclear. The V end was cut by 4 bases, the J end by 0 bases, with 10 bases between. From germline, CDR1 is LNHDA and CDR2 SQIVND (reference sequence). This CDR3 is 15 amino acids long. The DNA of the CDR3 is TGTGCCAGTAGTACTAAGTTTAATAGCAATCAGCCCCAGCATTTT. Translating it yields CASSTKFNSNQPQHF. Full variable domain (rest looked up from reference TRBV19 and TRBJ1-5): DGGITQSPKYLFRKEGQNVTLSCEQNLNHDAMYWYRQDPGQGLRLIYYSQIVNDFQKGDIAEGYSVSREKKESFPLTVTSAQKNPTAFYLCASSTKFNSNQPQHFGDGTRLSIL.

The gene calls are TRBV6-6 and TRBJ1-2; D uncertain. The CDR3 is 15 amino acids. V lost 4 bases and J lost 7, with 19 bases in between. Germline CDR1 reads MNHNY; CDR2 reads SVGAGI (reference sequence). The CDR3 DNA reads TGTGCCAGCAGTTCCCCGATGGCTCCCTTTCCTGGCTACACCTTC. Its translation is CASSSPMAPFPGYTF.

The rearrangement joins TRBV15 to TRBJ1-3, with 7 bases fitting TRBD1. Germline V gene data show CDR1 as LNHNV and CDR2 as YYDKDF (reference sequence). The CDR3 runs 16 residues. J lost 8 bases, V lost 2 bases, and 12 bases had no gene match. DNA for the CDR3: TGTGCCACCAGCAGAAAAGGACAGGCAATAGTAGACACCATATATTTT. This sequence encodes CATSRKGQAIVDTIYF.